This entry features one T cell receptor beta chain sequence. As yet, its antigen is unknown. The use of a sample-barcoded 5' primer and a J-beta primer mix characterized a second PCR of about 6 to 11 cycles. TCRdb reprocessed the 5' RACE reads via MiXCR and lists one record per CDR3 protein. The sample carries 1.2 million to 1.5 million distinct CDR3 sequences, approximately 59% recorded once. Germline assignment: CDR1 DFQATT and CDR2 SNEGSKA (reference sequence). The CDR3 is 16 residues long. V lost 2 bases, J lost 4 bases, and 19 bases lay in between. Isolation per sample recovered at least 7 million PBMCs. These data come from a study of blood T cells in healthy people across ages. General study results and limits: Naive T cell percentage by flow cytometry tracked strongly with beta diversity. Estimated diversity across one million T cells was deemed an underestimate.

J is TRBJ2-3 and V is TRBV20-1; possibly TRBD1 for D (6 bases). This TCR derives from a man in his late teens or twenties in good health. The sequencing input was blood. This chain's CDR3 is CSARPYYRESADTQYF. CDR3 in DNA: TGCAGTGCTAGACCTTACTACAGGGAGAGCGCAGATACGCAGTATTTT.